This TCR beta chain was profiled in a study of beta chain features in type 1 diabetes. The investigators reverse transcribed all of the isolated RNA, so they sequenced expressed TCRB transcripts. Sequencing used immunoSEQ multiplex PCR; TCRdb keeps in-frame clones, though not all of them. The repertoire holds about 28,000 clones, with approximately 64% as singletons. Details on this clone: Its antigen remains unknown.

Findings and caveats of the study: TCRB CDR3s from Type 1 diabetes patients were moderately but significantly shorter in all four CD4+ subsets.

The CDR3 is 14 amino acids. Germline CDR1 reads SNHLY; CDR2 reads FYNNEI. With 4 bases removed from V and 6 bases from J, the gap between germline ends came to 15 bases. It was via CD45RO/CCR7/CD25/CD127/CD95/CD27 that CD4+ naive, central memory, regulatory and stem cell-like memory cells were sorted. This rearrangement joins TRBV2 to TRBJ1-2, with a possible D match to TRBD1 (6 bases). The specimen was Tregs from blood. The source is a woman under 40 with type 1 diabetes. CDR3 protein: CASSGQASTHGYTF. In nucleotides, the CDR3 is TGTGCCAGCAGTGGACAGGCTTCCACTCATGGCTACACCTTC.